This entry concerns a single T cell receptor beta chain. The antigen remains undetermined. V was pared by 4 bases and J by 0 bases, with 4 bases between. CDR1 and CDR2 from the germline V gene are SNHLY and FYNNEI. CDR3 length: 13 amino acids. The data were obtained in a study of cytomegalovirus exposure and HLA in healthy donors. For the study at large: Sequencing of about 179 million T cells in an earlier analysis found around 100 million unique TCR beta sequences. The study, taken as a whole, reports: Compared with the roughly 670-donor mean, an Asian-associated ancestry cluster reportedly had fewer N-insertions, according to a later analysis. A few of the chains that were CMV-associated were confirmed in vitro to be specific for CMV antigens.

Vbeta (60) and Jbeta (13) primers were used in the PCR. The protocol was immunoSEQ multiplex PCR, while the TCRdb copy is restricted to in-frame clones and leaves out a portion. The sample's table shows some 39,000 clones. The chain couples TRBV2 to TRBJ1-3; D remains ambiguous. Sequenced input: PBMCs. This clonotype originated in a woman aged 25-40 years in good health and CMV-seropositive. CDR3 amino acids: CASSVSSGNTIYF. CDR3 bases: TGTGCCAGCAGTGTCAGCTCTGGAAACACCATATATTTT.